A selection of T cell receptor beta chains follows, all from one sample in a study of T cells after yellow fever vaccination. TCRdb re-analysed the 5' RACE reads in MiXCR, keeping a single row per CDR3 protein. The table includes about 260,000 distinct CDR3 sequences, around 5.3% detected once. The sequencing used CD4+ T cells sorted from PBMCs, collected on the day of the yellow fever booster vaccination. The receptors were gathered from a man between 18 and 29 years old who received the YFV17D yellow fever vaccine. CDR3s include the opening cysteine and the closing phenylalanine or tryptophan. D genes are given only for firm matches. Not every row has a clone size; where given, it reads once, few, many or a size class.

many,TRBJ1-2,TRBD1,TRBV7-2,TGTGCCAGCAGCCGGGGACAGGGAAGGGGCTACACCTTC,CASSRGQGRGYTF
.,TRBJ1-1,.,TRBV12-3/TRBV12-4,TGTGCCAGCAGTTCCTCAGACATAATGAACACTGAAGCTTTCTTT,CASSSSDIMNTEAFF
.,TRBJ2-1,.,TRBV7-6,TGTGCCAGCAGCTTATTTGCAGGGGCCTCCTACAATGAGCAGTTCTTC,CASSLFAGASYNEQFF
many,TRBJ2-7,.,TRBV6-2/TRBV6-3,TGTGCCAGCAGTTCTACGTTACGGTGGGAGCAGTACTTC,CASSSTLRWEQYF
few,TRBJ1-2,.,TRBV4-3,TGCGCCAGCAGCCAAGATGGAAGTGCGCCCGCCTTC,CASSQDGSAPAF
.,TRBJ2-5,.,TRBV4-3,TGCGCCAGCAGCCAAGAAGGAGAGGGGTGGGAGACCCAGTACTTC,CASSQEGEGWETQYF
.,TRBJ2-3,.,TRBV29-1,TGCAGCGTCTCCACCACTCGGGGGCTCACAGATACGCAGTATTTT,CSVSTTRGLTDTQYF
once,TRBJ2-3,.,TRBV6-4,TGTGCCAGCAGTCTCGGACTCTCTGGGGCGCAGTATTTT,CASSLGLSGAQYF
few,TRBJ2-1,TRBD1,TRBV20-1,TGCAGTGCTACTTACAGGGGGCGCAGGTACAATGAGCAGTTCTTC,CSATYRGRRYNEQFF
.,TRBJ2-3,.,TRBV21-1,TGTGCCAGCGATTCAGGGACTAGCGCTATCACAGATACGCAGTATTTT,CASDSGTSAITDTQYF
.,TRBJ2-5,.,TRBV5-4,TGTGCCAGCAGCTTGGCGGAGGGCGGGAAAGAGACCCAGTACTTC,CASSLAEGGKETQYF
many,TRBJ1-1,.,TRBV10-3,TGTGCCATCAGTTCCAGGGAAGGGGGTAACACTGAAGCTTTCTTT,CAISSREGGNTEAFF
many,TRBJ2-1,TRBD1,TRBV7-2,TGTGCCAGCAGAATAACCGGGACAGATTACAATGAGCAGTTCTTC,CASRITGTDYNEQFF
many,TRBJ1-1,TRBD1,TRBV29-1,TGCAGCGGAGAGGGACAGATGAACACTGAAGCTTTCTTT,CSGEGQMNTEAFF
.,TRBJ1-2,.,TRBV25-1,TGTGCCAGCAGTGAACCGTTAGGGACCCATGGCTACACCTTC,CASSEPLGTHGYTF
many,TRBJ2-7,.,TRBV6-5,TGTGCCAGCAGCATGGACGGTGCCTACGAGCAGTACTTC,CASSMDGAYEQYF
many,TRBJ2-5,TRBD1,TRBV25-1,TGTGCCAGCAGTCCCCCCCGACAGGGGGGCGAGACCCAGTACTTC,CASSPPRQGGETQYF
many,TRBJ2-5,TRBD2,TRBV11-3,TGTGCCAGCAGTTCGGGGGGGGCACAAGAGACCCAGTACTTC,CASSSGGAQETQYF
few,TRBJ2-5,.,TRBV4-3,TGCGCCAGCAGCCAAGATCTGGCTGGGGCTCGAGAGACCCAGTACTTC,CASSQDLAGARETQYF
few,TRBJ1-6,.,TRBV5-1,TGCGCCAGCAGCTTGGTCCTCGACGGTTCACCCCTCCACTTT,CASSLVLDGSPLHF
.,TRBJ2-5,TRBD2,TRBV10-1,TGCGCCAGCAGTGAAGATCTAGCGGGCCCCGGGACCCAGTACTTC,CASSEDLAGPGTQYF
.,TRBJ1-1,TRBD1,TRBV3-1,TGTGCCAGCAGCCAAGAAAATGACAGGGGAGCTTTCTTT,CASSQENDRGAFF
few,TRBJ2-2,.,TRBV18,TGTGCCAGCTCACCAGCGGGGTGGCCTCCGGAGCTGTTTTTT,CASSPAGWPPELFF
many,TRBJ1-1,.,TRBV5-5,TGTGCCAGCAGCTTGGGCTCGGGGCTACCCAGGGCTGAAGCTTTCTTT,CASSLGSGLPRAEAFF
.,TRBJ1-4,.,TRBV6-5,TGTGCCAGCAGTTCCGCGACACCCCCCGGCACTAATGAAAAACTGTTTTTT,CASSSATPPGTNEKLFF
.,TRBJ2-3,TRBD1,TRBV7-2,TGTGCCAGCAGTCTAGTCAGGGGGCGGATAGATACGCAGTATTTT,CASSLVRGRIDTQYF
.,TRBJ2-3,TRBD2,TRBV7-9,TGTGCCAGCAGGCGACCGGGACTAGCGGGGGTTCGCACAGATACGCAGTATTTT,CASRRPGLAGVRTDTQYF
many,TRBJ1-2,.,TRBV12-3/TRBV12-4,TGTGCCAGCAGTTTACGGGCAGGATGGGGCTACACCTTC,CASSLRAGWGYTF
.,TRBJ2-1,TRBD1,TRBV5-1,TGCGCCAGCCAACAGGGGCAGCCGGGTGAGCAGTTCTTC,CASQQGQPGEQFF
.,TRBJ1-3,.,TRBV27,TGTGCCAGCAGACCTCCTATCTCTGGAAACACCATATATTTT,CASRPPISGNTIYF
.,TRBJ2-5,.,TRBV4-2,TGTGCCAGCAGCCAAGATGACAGGGAGGGTGGGACCCAGTACTTC,CASSQDDREGGTQYF
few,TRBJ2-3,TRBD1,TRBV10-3,TGTGCCATCAGTGATACAGGGGGCACAGATACGCAGTATTTT,CAISDTGGTDTQYF
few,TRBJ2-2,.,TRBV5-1,TGCGCCAGCAGCTTTACGGGGGCACCGAACACCGGGGAGCTGTTTTTT,CASSFTGAPNTGELFF
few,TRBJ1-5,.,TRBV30,TGTGCCTGGAGTGTACCGGGAGCTAGCAATCAGCCCCAGCATTTT,CAWSVPGASNQPQHF
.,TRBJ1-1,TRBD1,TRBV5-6,TGTGCCAGCAGCTTACTCGGACAGGGGGCCTTCACTGAAGCTTTCTTT,CASSLLGQGAFTEAFF
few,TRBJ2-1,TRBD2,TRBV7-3,TGTGCCAGCAGCGGGCGGGGGGGCCATGAGCAGTTCTTC,CASSGRGGHEQFF
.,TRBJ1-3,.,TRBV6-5,TGTGCCAGCAGTTACGGTTGGGGTGCGGGAGGAAACACCATATATTTT,CASSYGWGAGGNTIYF
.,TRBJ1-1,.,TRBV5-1,TGCGCCAGCAGCAGCGGACGCACTGAAGCTTTCTTT,CASSSGRTEAFF
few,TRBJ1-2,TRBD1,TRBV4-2,TGTGCCAGCAGCCAAGGACAGGGCGGGGGATATGGCTACACCTTC,CASSQGQGGGYGYTF
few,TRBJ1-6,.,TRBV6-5,TGTGCCAGCAGTTACCGGGGGACGAATTCACCCCTCCACTTT,CASSYRGTNSPLHF
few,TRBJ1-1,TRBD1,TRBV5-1,TGCGCCAGCAGCTTGGGCCGACAGGGAAACACTGAAGCTTTCTTT,CASSLGRQGNTEAFF
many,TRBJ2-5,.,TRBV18,TGTGCCAGCTCATCGACGTTCCAGGGGCGGAAGGAGACCCAGTACTTC,CASSSTFQGRKETQYF
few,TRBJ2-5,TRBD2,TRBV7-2,TGTGCCAGCAGCTTATACTCGGGAGGTGTGAAGACCCAGTACTTC,CASSLYSGGVKTQYF
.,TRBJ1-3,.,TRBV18,TGTGCCAGCTCACCCGCCGGACTGACCTCTGGAAACACCATATATTTT,CASSPAGLTSGNTIYF
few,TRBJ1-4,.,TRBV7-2,TGTGCCAGCAGCTCAGGGCAACCCGGCTTAAAACTGTTTTTT,CASSSGQPGLKLFF
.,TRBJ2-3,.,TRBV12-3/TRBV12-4,TGTGCCAGCAGTGCCGGAACAGGCACAGATACGCAGTATTTT,CASSAGTGTDTQYF
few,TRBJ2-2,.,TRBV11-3,TGTGCCAGCAGCAATTTGGGGGGGAACACCGGGGAGCTGTTTTTT,CASSNLGGNTGELFF
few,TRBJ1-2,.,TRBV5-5,TGTGCCAGCAGCTTGCAACCTGACAGAGTCTATGGCTACACCTTC,CASSLQPDRVYGYTF
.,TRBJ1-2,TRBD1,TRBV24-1,TGTGCCACCAGACCGACAGGGGGAAATGGCTACACCTTC,CATRPTGGNGYTF
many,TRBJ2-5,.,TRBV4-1,TGCGCCAGCAGCCAAGTCAACCTAGTTACTTTTGAGACCCAGTACTTC,CASSQVNLVTFETQYF